These T cell receptor beta chains were read from a single sample in a study of T cell responses to AZD1222 COVID-19 vaccine. Assay: immunoSEQ multiplex PCR; the TCRdb copy retains only in-frame clones and omits some. Of about 150,000 clones listed, around nine tenths are singletons. The sequencing here drew on peripheral blood, taken on day 0 of AZD1222 vaccination. The receptor set was obtained from an adult in good health. Both conserved end residues are part of each CDR3. D genes are given only for firm matches. The size entry is marked missing in some rows and otherwise reads once, few, many or a size class.

size	D	V	J	CDR3	DNA
.	.	TRBV27	TRBJ2-1	CASSLGGAGNEQFF	TGTGCCAGCAGTTTGGGGGGGGCGGGGAATGAGCAGTTCTTC
.	.	TRBV25-1	TRBJ1-1	CASSTLGGAFF	TGTGCCAGCAGTACCCTGGGGGGGGCTTTCTTT
.	TRBD2	TRBV2	TRBJ2-5	CASSERGLAGGETQYF	TGTGCCAGCAGTGAGCGTGGACTAGCGGGGGGCGAGACCCAGTACTTC
.	TRBD1	TRBV3-1/TRBV3-2	TRBJ1-4	CASSQRTGELFF	TGTGCCAGCAGCCAACGCACAGGGGAACTGTTTTTT
.	.	TRBV6-4	TRBJ2-3	CASSEEAATDTQYF	TGTGCCAGCAGTGAGGAAGCGGCCACAGATACGCAGTATTTT
.	.	TRBV7-7	TRBJ2-1	CASSLDQDNYNEQFF	TGTGCTAGCAGCTTAGATCAGGACAACTACAATGAGCAGTTCTTC
.	.	TRBV18	TRBJ2-1	CASSPISGSSSYNEQFF	TGTGCCAGCTCACCTATTAGCGGCTCCAGCTCCTACAATGAGCAGTTCTTC
.	TRBD1	TRBV6-5	TRBJ1-5	CAGGYSRGRLEPQHF	TGTGCCGGTGGTTATTCCAGGGGGCGCCTGGAGCCCCAGCATTTT
.	.	TRBV6-1	TRBJ1-2	CASSEGTYHGYTF	TGTGCCAGCAGTGAAGGGACCTACCATGGCTACACCTTC
.	TRBD1	TRBV6-5	TRBJ1-1	CAGANRGYEAFF	TGTGCCGGGGCAAACAGGGGTTATGAAGCTTTCTTT
.	.	TRBV29-1	TRBJ2-7	CSVGWGGGQAAYEQYF	TGCAGCGTTGGATGGGGAGGTGGACAGGCAGCTTACGAGCAGTACTTC
.	.	TRBV6-4	TRBJ2-1	CASSATVAVINEQFF	TGTGCCAGCAGTGCGACGGTAGCGGTTATAAATGAGCAGTTCTTC
.	.	TRBV29-1	TRBJ1-4	CSVEGFVSGDEKLFF	TGCAGCGTTGAAGGGTTTGTGTCAGGGGATGAAAAACTGTTTTTT
.	.	TRBV5-1	TRBJ1-5	CASSPGPGNQPQHF	TGCGCCAGCAGCCCCGGACCCGGGAATCAGCCCCAGCATTTT
few	.	TRBV2	TRBJ2-3	CASTYRRGTDTQYF	TGTGCCAGCACGTACAGAAGGGGAACAGATACGCAGTATTTT
.	.	TRBV2	TRBJ1-4	CASSPGSGEKLFF	TGTGCCAGCTCCCCAGGGTCGGGTGAAAAACTGTTTTTT
.	TRBD2	TRBV7-2	TRBJ2-7	CASSLLAGNHEQYF	TGTGCCAGCAGCTTACTAGCGGGGAACCACGAGCAGTACTTC
.	.	TRBV5-8	TRBJ2-2	CASSFGPNTGELFF	TGTGCCAGCAGCTTCGGCCCGAACACCGGGGAGCTGTTTTTT
.	TRBD1	TRBV6-1	TRBJ2-6	CASSALTGTVGANVLTF	TGTGCCAGCAGTGCGCTTACAGGGACAGTAGGGGCCAACGTCCTGACTTTC
.	.	TRBV6-2/TRBV6-3	TRBJ1-3	CASSATGANTIYF	TGTGCCAGCAGCGCGACGGGGGCGAACACCATATATTTT
.	.	TRBV7-6	TRBJ2-5	CASSLALGIQETQYF	TGTGCCAGCAGCTTAGCGCTCGGCATACAAGAGACCCAGTACTTC
.	TRBD1	TRBV7-7	TRBJ2-3	CASSPTTPGQGGGTQYF	TGTGCTAGCAGCCCAACCACCCCGGGACAGGGTGGCGGTACGCAGTATTTT
few	.	TRBV5-8	TRBJ1-2	CASSINYGYTF	TGTGCCAGCAGCATTAACTATGGCTACACCTTC
.	.	TRBV18	TRBJ1-6	CASSLRERDSPLHF	TGTGCCAGCTCCCTCAGGGAAAGGGATTCACCCCTCCACTTT
few	TRBD2	TRBV6-5	TRBJ2-1	CASSSRLAGWNEQFF	TGTGCCAGCAGTTCCCGACTAGCGGGGTGGAATGAGCAGTTCTTC
.	.	TRBV6-5	TRBJ1-2	CASSYPSVGGYTF	TGTGCCAGCAGTTACCCCTCCGTTGGCGGCTACACCTTC
.	.	TRBV19	TRBJ1-4	CASSIDREKLFF	TGTGCCAGTAGTATAGATCGGGAAAAACTGTTTTTT
.	TRBD1	TRBV5-1	TRBJ2-7	CASSLSRTGDEQYF	TGCGCCAGCAGCTTATCGAGGACAGGAGACGAGCAGTACTTC